Sequencing of this T cell receptor (beta chain) was carried out in a study of cytomegalovirus exposure and HLA in healthy donors. Study-wide results and limits: One variant, a missense change in DCLRE1C, was linked in a later analysis to TCR beta V- and J-gene trimming. Most subjects' HLA-A and HLA-B alleles were reportedly predicted from TCR beta sequences.

On this clone itself: Its antigen is unknown.

The CDR3 covers 15 residues. V lost 4 bases to trimming and J lost 4 bases; unmatched junction nucleotides: 8. CDR1 SGHRS and CDR2 YFSETQ come from the germline V gene. The PCR made use of 60 Vbeta and 13 Jbeta primers. Here immunoSEQ multiplex PCR was the method, and the copy in TCRdb shows in-frame clones only, minus some. The table lists under 250,000 clones, almost 80% of them singletons. All the people who gave samples were healthy bone marrow donors. The chain combines TRBV5-1 with TRBJ1-2; 9 nucleotides line up with TRBD1. This TCR derives from a male donor in good health and CMV-seronegative. The sequencing sample was made of PBMCs. The CDR3 protein is CASSSGTGRSYGYTF. CDR3 coding DNA: TGCGCCAGCAGCAGCGGGACAGGGAGGTCCTATGGCTACACCTTC.